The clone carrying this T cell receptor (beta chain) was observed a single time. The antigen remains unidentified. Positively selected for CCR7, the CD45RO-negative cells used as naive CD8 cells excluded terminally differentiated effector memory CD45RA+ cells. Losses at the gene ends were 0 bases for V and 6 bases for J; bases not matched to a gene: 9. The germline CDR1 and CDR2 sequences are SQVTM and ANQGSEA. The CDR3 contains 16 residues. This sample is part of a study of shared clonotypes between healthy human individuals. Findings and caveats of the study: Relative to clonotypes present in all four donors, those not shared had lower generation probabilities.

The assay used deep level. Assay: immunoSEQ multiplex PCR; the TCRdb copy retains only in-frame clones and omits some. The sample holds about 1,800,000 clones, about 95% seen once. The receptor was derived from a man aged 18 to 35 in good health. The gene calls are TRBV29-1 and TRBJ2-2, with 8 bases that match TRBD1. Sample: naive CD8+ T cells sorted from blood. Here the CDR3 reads CSVEEVSGGESGELFF. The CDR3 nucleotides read TGCAGCGTTGAAGAAGTGTCAGGGGGCGAATCCGGGGAGCTGTTTTTT.